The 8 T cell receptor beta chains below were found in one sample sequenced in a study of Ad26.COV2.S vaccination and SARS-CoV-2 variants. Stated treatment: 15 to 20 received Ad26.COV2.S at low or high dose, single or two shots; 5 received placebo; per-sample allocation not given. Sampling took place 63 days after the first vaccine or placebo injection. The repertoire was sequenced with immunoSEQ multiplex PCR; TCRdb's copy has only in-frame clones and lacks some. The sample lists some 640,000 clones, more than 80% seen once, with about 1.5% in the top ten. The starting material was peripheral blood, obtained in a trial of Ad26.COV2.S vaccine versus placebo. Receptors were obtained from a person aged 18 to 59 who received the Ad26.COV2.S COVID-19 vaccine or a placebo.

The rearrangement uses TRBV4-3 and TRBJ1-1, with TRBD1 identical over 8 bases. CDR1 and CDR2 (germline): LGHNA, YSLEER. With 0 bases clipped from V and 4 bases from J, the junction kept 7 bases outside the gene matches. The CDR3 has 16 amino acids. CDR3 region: CASSQDPFQGATEAFF. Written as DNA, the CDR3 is TGCGCCAGCAGCCAAGATCCCTTTCAGGGGGCCACTGAAGCTTTCTTT.

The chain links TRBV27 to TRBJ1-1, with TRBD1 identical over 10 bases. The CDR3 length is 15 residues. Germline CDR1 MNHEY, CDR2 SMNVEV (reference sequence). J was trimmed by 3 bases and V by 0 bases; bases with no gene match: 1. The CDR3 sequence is CASSLSTGGYTEAFF. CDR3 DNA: TGTGCCAGCAGTTTATCGACAGGGGGCTACACTGAAGCTTTCTTT.

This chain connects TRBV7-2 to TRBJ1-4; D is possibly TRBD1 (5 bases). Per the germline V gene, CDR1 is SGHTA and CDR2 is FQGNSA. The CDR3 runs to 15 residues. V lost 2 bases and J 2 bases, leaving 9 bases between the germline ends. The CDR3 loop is CASSLSGRTNEKLFF. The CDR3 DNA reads TGTGCCAGCAGCTTATCGGGGCGGACTAATGAAAAACTGTTTTTT.

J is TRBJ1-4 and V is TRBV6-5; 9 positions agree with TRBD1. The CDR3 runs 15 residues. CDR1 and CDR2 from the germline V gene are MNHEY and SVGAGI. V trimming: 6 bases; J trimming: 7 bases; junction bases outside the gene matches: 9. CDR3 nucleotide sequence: TGTGCCAGCAGCCGCGGACAGGGGTTTGTTGAAAAACTGTTTTTT. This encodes CASSRGQGFVEKLFF.

For the CDR3, the DNA is TGTGCCAGCAGCCCCTTCCGGAGCGGCGGGGAGCTGTTTTTT. Encoded protein: CASSPFRSGGELFF. The genes are TRBV7-9 and TRBJ2-2; D possibly corresponds to TRBD2 (5 bases). V was clipped by 5 bases and J by 7 bases, with 14 bases between them. This CDR3 comprises 14 residues. Germline V gene sequence: CDR1 SEHNR, CDR2 FQNEAQ (reference sequence).

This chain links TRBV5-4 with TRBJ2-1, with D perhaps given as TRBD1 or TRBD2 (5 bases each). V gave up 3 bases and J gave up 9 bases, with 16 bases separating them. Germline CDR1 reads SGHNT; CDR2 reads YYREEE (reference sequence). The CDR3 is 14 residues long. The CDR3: CASSSRDHDREQFF. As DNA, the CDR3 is TGTGCCAGCAGCTCAAGGGACCACGACCGTGAGCAGTTCTTC.

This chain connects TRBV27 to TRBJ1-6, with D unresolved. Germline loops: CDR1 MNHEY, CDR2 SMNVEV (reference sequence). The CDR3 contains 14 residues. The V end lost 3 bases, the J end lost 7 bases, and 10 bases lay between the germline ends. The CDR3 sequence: CASSFNTRNSPLHF. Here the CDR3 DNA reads TGTGCCAGCAGTTTTAACACACGGAATTCACCCCTCCACTTT.

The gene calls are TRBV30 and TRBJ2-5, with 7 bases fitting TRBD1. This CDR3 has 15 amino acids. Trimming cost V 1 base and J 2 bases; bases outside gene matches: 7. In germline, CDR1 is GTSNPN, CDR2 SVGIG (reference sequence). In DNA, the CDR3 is TGTGCCTGGAGTGGACTCCCGGGACAGCAAGAGACCCAGTACTTC. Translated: CAWSGLPGQQETQYF.